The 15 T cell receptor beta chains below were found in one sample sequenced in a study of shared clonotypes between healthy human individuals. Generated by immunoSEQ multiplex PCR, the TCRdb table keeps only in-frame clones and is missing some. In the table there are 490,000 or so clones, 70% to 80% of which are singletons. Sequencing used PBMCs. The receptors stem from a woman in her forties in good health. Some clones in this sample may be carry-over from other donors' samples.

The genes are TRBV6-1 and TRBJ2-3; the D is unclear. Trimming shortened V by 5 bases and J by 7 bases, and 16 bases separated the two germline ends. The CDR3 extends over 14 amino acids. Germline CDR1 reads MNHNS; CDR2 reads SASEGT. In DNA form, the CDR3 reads TGTGCCAGCAGTCCGGGCCGTAGCTCATATACGCAGTATTTT. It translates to CASSPGRSSYTQYF.

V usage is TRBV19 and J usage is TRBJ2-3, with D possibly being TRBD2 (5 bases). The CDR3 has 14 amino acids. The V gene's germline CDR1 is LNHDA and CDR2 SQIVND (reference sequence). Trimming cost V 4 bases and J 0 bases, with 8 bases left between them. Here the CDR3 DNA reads TGTGCCAGTAGTACCGGACTGAGCACAGATACGCAGTATTTT. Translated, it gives CASSTGLSTDTQYF.

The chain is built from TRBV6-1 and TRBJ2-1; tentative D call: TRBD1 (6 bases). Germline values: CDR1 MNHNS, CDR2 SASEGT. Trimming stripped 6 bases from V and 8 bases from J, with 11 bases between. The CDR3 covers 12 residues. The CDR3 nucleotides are TGTGCCAGCAGCCCAACAGGGTATGAGCAGTTCTTC. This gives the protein CASSPTGYEQFF.

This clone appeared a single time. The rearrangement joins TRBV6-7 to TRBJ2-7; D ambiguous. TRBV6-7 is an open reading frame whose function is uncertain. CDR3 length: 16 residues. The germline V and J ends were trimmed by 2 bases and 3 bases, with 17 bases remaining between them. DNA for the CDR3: TGTGCCAGCAGTTACACGATACCGGAATTACTCTACGAGCAGTACTTC. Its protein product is CASSYTIPELLYEQYF.

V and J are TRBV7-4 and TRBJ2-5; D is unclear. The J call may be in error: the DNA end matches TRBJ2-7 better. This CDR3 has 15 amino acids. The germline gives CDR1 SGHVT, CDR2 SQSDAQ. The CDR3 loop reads CASSFLRYSPYEQYF. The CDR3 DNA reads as TGTGCCAGCAGTTTCCTCCGCTACTCACCCTACGAGCAGTACTTC.

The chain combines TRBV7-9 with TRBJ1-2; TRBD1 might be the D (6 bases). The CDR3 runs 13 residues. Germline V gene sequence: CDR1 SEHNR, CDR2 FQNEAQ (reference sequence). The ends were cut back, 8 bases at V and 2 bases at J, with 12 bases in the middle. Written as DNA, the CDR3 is TGTGCCAGCTCCTCAGGGGCCAACTATGGCTACACCTTC. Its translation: CASSSGANYGYTF.

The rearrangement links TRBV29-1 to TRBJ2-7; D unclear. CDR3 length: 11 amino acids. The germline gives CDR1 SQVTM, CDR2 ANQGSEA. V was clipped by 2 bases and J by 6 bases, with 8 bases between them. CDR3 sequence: CSVELGSEQYF. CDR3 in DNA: TGCAGCGTTGAACTAGGGTCCGAGCAGTACTTC.

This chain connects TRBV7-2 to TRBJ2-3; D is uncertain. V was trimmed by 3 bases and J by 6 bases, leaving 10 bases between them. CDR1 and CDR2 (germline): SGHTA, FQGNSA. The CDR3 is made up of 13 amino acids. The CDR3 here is CASSLPTRDTQYF. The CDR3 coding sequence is TGTGCCAGCAGCTTGCCGACCAGGGATACGCAGTATTTT.

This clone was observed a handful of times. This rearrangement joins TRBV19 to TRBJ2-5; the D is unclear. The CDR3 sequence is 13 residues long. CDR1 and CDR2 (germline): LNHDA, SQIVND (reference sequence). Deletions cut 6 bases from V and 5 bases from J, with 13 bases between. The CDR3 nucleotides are TGTGCCAGTAGCCCGACATCTGGGGAGACCCAGTACTTC. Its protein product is CASSPTSGETQYF.

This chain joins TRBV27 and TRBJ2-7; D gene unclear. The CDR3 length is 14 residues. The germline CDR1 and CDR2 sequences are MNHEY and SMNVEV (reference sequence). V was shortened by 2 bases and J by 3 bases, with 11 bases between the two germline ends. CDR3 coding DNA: TGTGCCAGCAGTTTAAACGGAGTTAACTACGAGCAGTACTTC. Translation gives CASSLNGVNYEQYF.

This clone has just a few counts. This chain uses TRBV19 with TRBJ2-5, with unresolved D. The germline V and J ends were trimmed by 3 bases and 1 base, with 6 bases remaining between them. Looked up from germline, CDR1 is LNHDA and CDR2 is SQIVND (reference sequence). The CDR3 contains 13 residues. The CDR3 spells CASSIRPQETQYF. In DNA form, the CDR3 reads TGTGCCAGTAGTATCAGGCCCCAAGAGACCCAGTACTTC.

The CDR3 nucleotides read TGTGCCAGCTCACCACTCTCTGGAATCGACGAGCAGTACTTC. Residues: CASSPLSGIDEQYF. The rearrangement joins TRBV18 to TRBJ2-7; D remains unclear. The CDR3 covers 14 residues. Trimming cost V 1 base and J 5 bases, with 12 bases left between them. CDR1 is KGHSH and CDR2 is LQKENI in the germline V gene.

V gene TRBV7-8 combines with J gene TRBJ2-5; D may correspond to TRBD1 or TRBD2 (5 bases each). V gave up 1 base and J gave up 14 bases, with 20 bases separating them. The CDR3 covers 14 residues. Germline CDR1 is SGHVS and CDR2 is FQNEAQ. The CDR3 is CASSLVPEGPSYYF. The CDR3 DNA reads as TGTGCCAGCAGCTTAGTACCCGAGGGACCTAGTTACTACTTC.

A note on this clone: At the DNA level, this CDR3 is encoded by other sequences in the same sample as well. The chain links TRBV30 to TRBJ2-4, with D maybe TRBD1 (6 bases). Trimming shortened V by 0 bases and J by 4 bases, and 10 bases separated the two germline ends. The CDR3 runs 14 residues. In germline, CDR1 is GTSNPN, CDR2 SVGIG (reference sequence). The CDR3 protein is CAWSVQGGKNIQYF. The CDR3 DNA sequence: TGTGCCTGGAGTGTACAGGGTGGGAAAAACATTCAGTACTTC.

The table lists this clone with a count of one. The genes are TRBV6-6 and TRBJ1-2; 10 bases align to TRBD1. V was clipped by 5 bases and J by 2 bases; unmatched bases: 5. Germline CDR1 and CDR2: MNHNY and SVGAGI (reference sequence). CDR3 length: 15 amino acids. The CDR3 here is CASSGTGDTNYGYTF. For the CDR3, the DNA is TGTGCCAGCAGTGGGACAGGGGACACAAACTATGGCTACACCTTC.